Below, 15 T cell receptor beta chains from the same sample are listed, as sequenced in a study of T cells in Graves' hyperthyroidism and ophthalmopathy (dated by TCRdb to between 2019 and 2020). Library creation used multiplex PCR. TCRdb names Illumina HiSeq 2000 as the instrument used. The TCR beta CDR3 regions were amplified from the RNA transcripts. A first-round RT-PCR of the TCR CDR3 used the HTBI primer set with the Qiagen OneStep RT-PCR kit. The public reads were reprocessed in TCRdb via fastp at Q25 and MiXCR, keeping in-frame beta chains. Each CDR3 protein appears once, grouped with its most common genes and DNA. The sample table contains about 700,000 distinct CDR3 sequences; only one count was recorded for roughly 46% of them. The top ten clonotypes cover less than 8.5% of the sample. Sequenced material: peripheral blood or thyroid tissue (not recorded which). These receptors all stem from an adult man with Graves' disease, either hyperthyroidism or ophthalmopathy (not recorded which).

The chain recombines TRBV7-3 with TRBJ1-1; D remains ambiguous. The V and J ends lost 5 bases and 4 bases respectively, with 11 bases between them. The CDR3 length is 13 residues. The germline gives CDR1 SGHTA, CDR2 FQGTGA. The CDR3 protein is CASSEGGVTEAFF. Written as DNA, the CDR3 is TGTGCCAGCAGCGAAGGCGGGGTCACTGAAGCTTTCTTT.

As concerns this clonotype: Mismatch with germline at one junction end may stem from a read error. The rearrangement joins TRBV7-8 to TRBJ2-7; no firm D call. CDR1 and CDR2 from the germline V gene are SGHVS and FQNEAQ. CDR3 length equals 13 residues. CDR3 sequence: CASSLGMVYEQHF. Here the CDR3 DNA reads TGTGCCAGCAGCTTGGGCATGGTATACGAGCAGCACTTC.

The rearrangement joins TRBV10-3 to TRBJ1-2; the match to TRBD1 covers 9 bases. Trimming at V came to 8 bases and at J to 4 bases, leaving 11 bases not matched to a gene. The germline V gene has CDR1 ENHRY and CDR2 SYGVKD. The CDR3 covers 15 residues. The CDR3 DNA reads as TGTGCCATCGGGGGGACAGGGCACCCCTTCTATGGCTACACCTTC. Its protein is CAIGGTGHPFYGYTF.

This clonotype was observed many times. V usage is TRBV7-9 and J usage is TRBJ2-5; perhaps TRBD1 as D (5 bases). The V and J ends lost 4 bases and 1 base respectively, with 10 bases between them. The CDR3 is 14 residues long. Germline lookup yields CDR1 SEHNR and CDR2 FQNEAQ (reference sequence). The CDR3 DNA reads TGTGCCAGCAGCTCAAGACAGTTCCAAGAGACCCAGTACTTC. Translation gives CASSSRQFQETQYF.

Regarding this clonotype: At one end, the junction sequence differs from germline, possibly due to a read error. The V and J genes are TRBV7-9 and TRBJ2-6, with 9 bases fitting TRBD2. This CDR3 is 23 amino acids long. Germline-derived CDR1 and CDR2 are SEHNR and FQNEAQ (reference sequence). The DNA of the CDR3 is TGCGCCAGCAGCCTTCTCCCGGCGGGGGGGGGTGGCACAGGGGACTCTGGGGCCAACGTCCTGACTTTC. It specifies CASSLLPAGGGGTGDSGANVLTF.

The chain combines TRBV15 with TRBJ1-6; unclear D gene. Germline loops: CDR1 LNHNV, CDR2 YYDKDF (reference sequence). The CDR3 spans 15 residues. Trimming removed 5 bases at V and 10 bases at J, with 18 bases between. CDR3 in DNA: TGTGCCACCAGCCAGGAGATCCTCGGCCCATCACCCCTCCACTTT. This translates into CATSQEILGPSPLHF.

The V call is TRBV7-6, the J call TRBJ1-2; a possible D gene is TRBD1 (6 bases). The V end lost 1 base, the J end lost 4 bases, and 13 bases lay between the germline ends. CDR3 size: 15 residues. Germline loops: CDR1 SGHVS, CDR2 FNYEAQ. The CDR3 protein is CASSLGYQGTYGYTF. Written as DNA, the CDR3 is TGTGCCAGCAGCTTAGGATATCAGGGGACCTATGGCTACACCTTC.

V usage is TRBV10-3 and J usage is TRBJ1-4; D gene uncertain. The germline CDR1 and CDR2 sequences are ENHRY and SYGVKD. The V end was cut by 3 bases, the J end by 11 bases, with 19 bases between. The CDR3 is 15 residues long. The CDR3, as DNA: TGTGCCATCAGTGACCGGCGGAGGGCTGCCGGGAAACTGTTTTTT. Translating it yields CAISDRRRAAGKLFF.

About this clonotype: A much larger clone differs by one base, so this may be a read error. This chain joins TRBV7-8 and TRBJ1-5, with 7 bases fitting TRBD1. CDR1 is SGHVS, CDR2 FQNEAQ, per germline. With 6 bases clipped from V and 5 bases from J, the junction kept 1 base outside the gene matches. The CDR3 is made up of 12 amino acids. The CDR3 region is CASRGQHQPQHF. CDR3 sequence (DNA): TGTGCCAGCAGGGGACAGCATCAGCCCCAGCATTTT.

The gene calls are TRBV9 and TRBJ1-1, with 8 bases matching TRBD1. The CDR3 covers 15 residues. Unmatched junction bases numbered 6, after V lost 3 bases and J lost 2 bases. Per germline, CDR1 SGDLS and CDR2 YYNGEE. CDR3 nucleotides: TGTGCCAGCAGCGACCCAGGGGGCGCTAACACTGAAGCTTTCTTT. Translation: CASSDPGGANTEAFF.

The chain combines TRBV9 with TRBJ1-1; 8 bases map to TRBD1. Germline trimming cut 0 bases from V and 6 bases from J; bases unmatched to any gene: 7. Germline assignment: CDR1 SGDLS and CDR2 YYNGEE. The CDR3 consists of 15 residues. The CDR3 coding sequence is TGTGCCAGCAGCGTAGCCGGACAGGGTGGGGCTGAAGCTTTCTTT. This codes for CASSVAGQGGAEAFF.

The sample holds a few counts of this clonotype. The chain carries TRBV11-2 and TRBJ1-1; tentatively, D is TRBD1 (6 bases). CDR3 size: 16 residues. Per germline, CDR1 SGHAT and CDR2 FQNNGV. Trimming removed 1 base from V and 4 bases from J, with 16 bases in between. The CDR3 DNA is TGTGCCAGCAGCTTAGGCCCTTGGGGAGGGGGCACTGAAGCTTTCTTT. The encoded protein is CASSLGPWGGGTEAFF. Full variable domain (rest looked up from reference TRBV11-2 and TRBJ1-1): EAGVAQSPRYKIIEKRQSVAFWCNPISGHATLYWYQQILGQGPKLLIQFQNNGVVDDSQLPKDRFSAERLKGVDSTLKIQPAKLEDSAVYLCASSLGPWGGGTEAFFGQGTRLTVV.

This clonotype was found many times. V gene TRBV7-2 combines with J gene TRBJ1-4, with D possibly matching TRBD1 (6 bases). V was trimmed by 2 bases and J by 3 bases, leaving 7 bases between them. The V gene's germline CDR1 is SGHTA and CDR2 FQGNSA. This CDR3 contains 14 residues. The CDR3 coding sequence is TGTGCCAGCAGCTTAACAGGGTCTAATGAAAAACTGTTTTTT. It encodes CASSLTGSNEKLFF.

This clonotype was counted between two and nine times. A junction boundary mismatches the germline segment, possibly from a read error. The rearrangement joins TRBV10-3 to TRBJ1-2; TRBD1 agrees at 8 bases. Germline CDR1 reads ENHRY; CDR2 reads SYGVKD. The CDR3 loop spans 15 amino acids. CDR3 coding DNA: TGTGCCAGCAGTTTTAGGGCAGGGGGCGGGGGTGGCTACACCTTC. It codes for CASSFRAGGGGGYTF.

At least ten counts were recorded for this clonotype. The chain employs TRBV20-1 and TRBJ1-2; D uncertain. V lost 3 bases and J lost 3, with 5 bases in between. Per the germline V gene, CDR1 is DFQATT and CDR2 is SNEGSKA (reference sequence). This CDR3 is 11 amino acids long. CDR3 coding DNA: TGCAGTGCTAGCCTGGACTATGGCTACACCTTC. It codes for CSASLDYGYTF.